This TCR beta chain was found in a study of glioma-infiltrating T cells after dendritic cell vaccination (dated by TCRdb to the mid-2010s). Turning to the overall study: Of the roughly 15 glioblastoma patients in the cohort, all drawn from Phase I and II dendritic cell vaccination trials, 9 were newly diagnosed and 6 had recurrent disease. In glioblastoma patients vaccinated with dendritic cells, deep sequencing of TCR beta CDR3 regions served to measure tumor-infiltrating lymphocyte content and to compare repertoires between tumor and blood. The vaccine was prepared from monocyte-derived dendritic cells that were cultured for roughly seven days with IL-4 and GM-CSF and then pulsed overnight with autologous tumor lysate. Between the early 2000s and the early 2010s, the patients were given dendritic cell vaccination pulsed with autologous tumor lysate. Patients received three intradermal dendritic cell vaccine injections at biweekly intervals in the arm below the axilla. Survival after dendritic cell vaccination was correlated with TCR sequencing metrics, such as TIL content and the overlap between tumor and blood repertoires.

Points on this clone: Its antigen is unknown. Base qualities are not recorded, but no much larger clone differs from it by a single base. Other DNA sequences in this sample translate to the same CDR3.

Including the terminal cysteine and phenylalanine, the CDR3 comprises 13 residues. Left in the record is the CDR3 DNA by itself, 39 bases read in frame from the first base. V sheds 1 base and J sheds 7 bases, leaving 13 bases between their ends. Taken from the germline V gene (reference sequence), the CDR1 and CDR2 loops are GTSNPN and SVGIG. The full study reports these points: The response model built on TCR overlap across three groups was characterized as speculative, with prospective validation still needed. The cohort was small and heterogeneous, only a few patients had full blood and tumor sets, and even fewer had initial-recurrent tumor pairs. TCR clonality showed no direct relationship with survival, which suggests that a diverse polyclonal response may be important. Longer time to progression and overall survival after dendritic cell vaccination were predicted by higher estimated pretreatment TIL content.

Read against the paper, the sample's time point label means: after dendritic cell vaccination, including at tumor progression/relapse. Patients were selected for having adequate residual fresh-frozen tumor tissue and more than two years of available survival data. Molecular status otherwise varied across the glioblastoma patients, but none of them carried an isocitrate dehydrogenase mutation. PBMC were collected before vaccination, two weeks after the third vaccination, and at tumor progression when it occurred. The Qiagen DNeasy Blood extraction Kit was used for extraction of genomic DNA. The immunoSEQ assay amplified TCRB CDR3 regions from approximately 2 micrograms of genomic DNA, or from all available DNA when less than that amount was available. The multiplex PCR employed 60 forward primers targeting TCR V beta segments and 13 reverse primers targeting J beta segments. To estimate reads per starting template, synthetic control templates were spiked into each sample at limiting dilution. The Illumina HiSeq System generated 87 bp sequencing reads. In the authors' own workflow: PCR and sequencing errors were removed by a nearest neighbor algorithm that merged closely related sequences. TCR overlap was defined as the percentage of unique tumor TCR beta sequences that were also found in the peripheral blood of the same patient. The immuneACCESS repertoire file appears here via TCRdb, limited to in-frame rearrangements. These files lack a portion of the clones; in checked studies, under half of the deficit traces to unresolved V genes, and the cause of the others is not known. The V and J calls and the clone size are those of that table, but D and trimming were determined from the DNA. This sample lists 98,000 or so clones; around 80% were detected once. The ten biggest clones cover 5.4% of the sample.

The clonotype was recovered from a human donor with glioblastoma. The material was blood, obtained after dendritic cell vaccination. The rearrangement joined TRBV30 to TRBJ1-2; the D gene cannot be named for sure. The CDR3 amino acid sequence is: CAWSAPGEGGYTF. The nucleotide sequence reads as follows: TGTGCCTGGAGTGCCCCCGGAGAGGGTGGCTACACCTTC.